The source of this TCR beta chain is a study of blood T cell repertoires in COVID-19. Across the whole study: The origin of the acute and convalescent COVID-19 samples was the United States, Italy and Spain. T cells, B-cell-depleted T cells, or PBMCs provided the cDNA or gDNA that served as material.

The age range of participants was 18 to 89 years, with residence in 20 to 25 US areas. Categorization into cohorts depended on clinical history that participants reported. Germline lookup yields CDR1 SGHRS and CDR2 YFSETQ. The CDR3 runs 14 residues. Trimming left V 0 bases short and J 2 bases short, with 9 bases between. Points on this clone: This specimen includes other DNA sequences encoding the same CDR3.

Clones were sequenced by immunoSEQ multiplex PCR, and TCRdb holds only the in-frame ones, with some missing. The table shows 300,000 to 500,000 clones, with 88% occurring only once. The receptor comes from a woman aged 40 to 55 with acute COVID-19. The sequencing input was PBMCs or T cells enriched from blood (not recorded which). J is TRBJ2-7 and V is TRBV5-1, with TRBD2 as a possible D gene (7 bases). This chain's CDR3 is CASSLAGGTYEQYF. Here the CDR3 DNA reads TGCGCCAGCAGCTTGGCGGGGGGCACCTACGAGCAGTACTTC.